This TCR beta chain was captured by sequencing in a study of OX40 agonist ivuxolimab in advanced cancers. For the study at large: Two cutaneous melanoma patients and one hepatocellular carcinoma patient, three in all, had partial responses.

Method: immunoSEQ multiplex PCR; TCRdb's copy keeps in-frame clones and lacks some. The table has some 140,000 clones, over 75% seen once; the top ten hold approximately 0.99%. Germline CDR1 and CDR2: MDHEN and SYDVKM. This CDR3 spans 16 amino acids. V dropped 3 bases and J dropped 1 base, with 13 bases sitting between them. The specimen was CD4+ or CD8+ T cells sorted from blood, collected in a trial of the OX40 agonist ivuxolimab. The rearrangement links TRBV28 to TRBJ2-1, with D tentatively TRBD1 or TRBD2 (5 bases each). This TCR derives from an adult with an advanced solid tumor such as melanoma, head and neck, liver or kidney cancer. In nucleotides, the CDR3 is TGTGCCAGCAGTTTGATCACGGGGCATTCCTACAATGAGCAGTTCTTC. It encodes CASSLITGHSYNEQFF.